Below, 8 T cell receptor delta chains from the same sample are listed, as sequenced in a study of Vδ1+ human thymocytes. These receptors are not linked to any known antigen. Study findings and constraints: Highly polyclonal TRG and TRD repertoires with Gaussian CDR3 length distributions appeared in thymus.

RNA was extracted from the cells and then reverse transcribed. Multiplex PCR used pooled V-gene forward primers and a constant-region reverse primer to amplify CDR3s. TCRdb reprocessed the multiplex PCR reads through CATT. Of 24,000 or so delta-chain clones in the sample, about 29% were seen once. Sequencing was done on a sample of Vdelta1+ gamma-delta thymocytes from the thymus. Subset given: FACS-sorted CD3+ TCRalphabeta- TCRVdelta1+ TCRVdelta2- thymocytes. Receptors were obtained from a boy under two years old who had congenital heart surgery.

This clone is judged medium-sized. This chain uses TRDV1 with TRDJ1, with 8 nucleotides matching TRDD3. The CDR3 consists of 17 residues. Germline CDR1 is TSWWSYY and CDR2 is QGS. With 1 base clipped from V and 5 bases from J, the junction kept 12 bases outside the gene matches. The CDR3 DNA reads TGTGCTCTTGGGGAACGCCGGGGCCGCTGGGGGACAGATAAACTCATCTTT. Amino acid sequence: CALGERRGRWGTDKLIF.

This clone turned up a few times. This chain joins TRDV1 and TRDJ1; 9 bases are shared with TRDD3. Trimming took 1 base from V and 0 from J; bases not matched to a gene: 12. The CDR3 is made up of 19 amino acids. Germline V gene data show CDR1 as TSWWSYY and CDR2 as QGS. CDR3 bases: TGTGCTCTTGGGGAACAACTCGGCCGCTGGGGGATTTACACCGATAAACTCATCTTT. Amino acids: CALGEQLGRWGIYTDKLIF.

This chain uses TRDV1 with TRDJ1; TRDD2 is a possible D gene (6 bases). CDR1 TSWWSYY and CDR2 QGS come from the germline V gene. The V end was cut by 2 bases, the J end by 6 bases, with 46 bases between. The CDR3 is 25 residues long. CDR3 loop: CALGEVYPEEPFPRTVGPRENKLIF. DNA of the CDR3: TGTGCTCTTGGGGAAGTTTATCCCGAGGAACCCTTCCCTCGTACTGTGGGCCCCAGGGAGAATAAACTCATCTTT.

This clone was seen a few times. This chain links TRDV1 with TRDJ1; 8 bases are shared with TRDD3. Germline V gene lookup returns CDR1 TSWWSYY and CDR2 QGS. This CDR3 region has 18 residues. V shed 2 bases, J shed 7 bases, and the junction held 18 bases outside the gene matches. In nucleotides, the CDR3 is TGTGCTCTTGGGGAAATGAGGTCCGGACTACTGGGGGGCTTTAAACTCATCTTT. Translated: CALGEMRSGLLGGFKLIF.

The genes are TRDV1 and TRDJ1, with a possible D match to TRDD3 (6 bases). Germline assignment: CDR1 TSWWSYY and CDR2 QGS. The CDR3 runs to 20 residues. Trimming removed 0 bases at V and 4 bases at J, with 27 bases between. In nucleotides, the CDR3 is TGTGCTCTTGGGGAACTAACGGAGTGGGGGCTACATAATGGGTGCGATAAACTCATCTTT. This gives the protein CALGELTEWGLHNGCDKLIF.

This clone has only a few counts. The rearrangement links TRDV1 to TRDJ1; 10 nucleotides line up with TRDD3. This CDR3 region has 17 residues. Germline CDR1 TSWWSYY, CDR2 QGS. The J segment lost 4 bases and the V segment lost 0 bases, leaving 8 bases of the junction unmatched. The CDR3 sequence is CALGELGDTGGLDKLIF. The CDR3, as DNA: TGTGCTCTTGGGGAACTGGGGGATACGGGGGGCCTCGATAAACTCATCTTT.

This clone is labeled medium-sized (0.01 to 0.1%). This chain links TRDV3 with TRDJ1; no clear D gene. CDR3 length: 13 amino acids. The ends were cut back, 1 base at V and 3 bases at J, with 12 bases in the middle. The germline gives CDR1 TVYSNPD, CDR2 GDNSRS (reference sequence). CDR3 sequence: CAFTVLLSDKLIF. CDR3 DNA sequence: TGTGCCTTTACCGTGCTCTTGTCCGATAAACTCATCTTT. The full variable domain, with the rest looked up from reference TRDV3 and TRDJ1, is CDKVTQSSPDQTVASGSEVVLLCTYDTVYSNPDLFWYRIRPDYSFQFVFYGDNSRSEGADFTQGRFSVKHILTQKAFHLVISPVRTEDSATYYCAFTVLLSDKLIFGKGTRVTVEP.

This clone was seen a handful of times. This may be a read error: a much more frequent sequence differs by one nucleotide. The chain carries TRDV2 and TRDJ3, with D perhaps matching TRDD3 (5 bases). Germline CDR1 is GEAIGNYY and CDR2 is EKD. The CDR3 totals 17 residues. V was pared by 3 bases and J by 3 bases, with 14 bases between. CDR3 DNA: TGTGCCTGTGACGCCGGTATACGCGTCTGGGACACCCGACAGATGTTTTTC. Translating it yields CACDAGIRVWDTRQMFF.